This T cell receptor (beta chain) was sequenced in a study of blood T cells in healthy people across ages. Alongside a J-beta primer mix, a sample-barcoded 5' primer served in a second PCR lasting about 6 to 11 cycles. Each CDR3 protein gets one entry after TCRdb re-called the 5' RACE reads with MiXCR. There are under 2,000,000 distinct CDR3 sequences in the sample; roughly 52% occur only once, and approximately 2% lies in the top ten. The CDR3 sequence is 16 residues long. Per the germline V gene, CDR1 is SGHDT and CDR2 is YYEEEE. V gave up 3 bases and J gave up 7 bases; unmatched junction bases: 10.

Sequencing used blood. The clonotype originates from a woman in her forties in good health. The V gene is TRBV5-6, the J gene TRBJ1-6; 7 bases agree with TRBD1. CDR3 protein: CASSWGTAEMNSPLHF. The CDR3, as DNA: TGTGCCAGCAGCTGGGGGACAGCCGAAATGAATTCACCCCTCCACTTT.